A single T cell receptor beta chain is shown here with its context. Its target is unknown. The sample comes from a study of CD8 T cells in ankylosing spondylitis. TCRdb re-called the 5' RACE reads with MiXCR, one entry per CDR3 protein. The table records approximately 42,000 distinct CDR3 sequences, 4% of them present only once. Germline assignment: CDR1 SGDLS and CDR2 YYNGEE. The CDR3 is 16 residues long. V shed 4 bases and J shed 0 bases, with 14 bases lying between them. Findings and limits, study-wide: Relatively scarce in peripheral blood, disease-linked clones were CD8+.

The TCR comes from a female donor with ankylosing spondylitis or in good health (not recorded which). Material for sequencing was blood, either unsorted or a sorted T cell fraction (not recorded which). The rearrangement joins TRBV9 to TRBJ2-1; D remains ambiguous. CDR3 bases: TGTGCCAGCAGCTCAGAAGGCATACCCTCCTACAATGAGCAGTTCTTC. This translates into CASSSEGIPSYNEQFF.